This T cell receptor beta chain was profiled in a study of technical replicates of blood from several donors. This clone has a single count. Clones were read by immunoSEQ multiplex PCR, and TCRdb kept only the in-frame ones, dropping some. The data contain around 85,000 clones, about 95% of them singletons. The CDR3 contains 17 residues. The germline gives CDR1 SGHNT, CDR2 YENEEA. Losses at the gene ends were 1 base for V and 0 bases for J; bases not matched to a gene: 8. The source of this sequence is a human donor in good health. Sequencing was carried out using T cells isolated from PBMCs. This rearrangement joins TRBV11-3 to TRBJ1-2; 7 nucleotides align to TRBD1. CDR3 coding DNA: TGTGCCAGCAGCTTAGGCGACAGGGCCCAAGCTAACTATGGCTACACCTTC. Protein product: CASSLGDRAQANYGYTF.